This T cell receptor (beta chain) was retrieved from a study of blood T cell repertoires in COVID-19. The CDR3 has 14 amino acids. Per germline, CDR1 MNHEY and CDR2 SVGAGI. Trimming pared 6 bases from V and 7 bases from J, leaving 18 bases between. Original handling: Amplified reference gene primers provided the basis for estimating nucleated cell counts. Generated by immunoSEQ multiplex PCR, the TCRdb table keeps only in-frame clones and is missing some. That table furnishes V, J and clone size, whereas the DNA furnished D and trimming. The repertoire holds hundreds of thousands of clones, with 65% to 85% as singletons.

The TCR originated in a woman aged 80 or older with acute or convalescent COVID-19. What was sequenced was peripheral blood. J is TRBJ1-1 and V is TRBV6-5, with a possible D match to TRBD1 (6 bases). The CDR3 DNA sequence: TGTGCCAGCAGGCTCCTACAGGACAGCCTTGAAGCTTTCTTT. Translated, it gives CASRLLQDSLEAFF.